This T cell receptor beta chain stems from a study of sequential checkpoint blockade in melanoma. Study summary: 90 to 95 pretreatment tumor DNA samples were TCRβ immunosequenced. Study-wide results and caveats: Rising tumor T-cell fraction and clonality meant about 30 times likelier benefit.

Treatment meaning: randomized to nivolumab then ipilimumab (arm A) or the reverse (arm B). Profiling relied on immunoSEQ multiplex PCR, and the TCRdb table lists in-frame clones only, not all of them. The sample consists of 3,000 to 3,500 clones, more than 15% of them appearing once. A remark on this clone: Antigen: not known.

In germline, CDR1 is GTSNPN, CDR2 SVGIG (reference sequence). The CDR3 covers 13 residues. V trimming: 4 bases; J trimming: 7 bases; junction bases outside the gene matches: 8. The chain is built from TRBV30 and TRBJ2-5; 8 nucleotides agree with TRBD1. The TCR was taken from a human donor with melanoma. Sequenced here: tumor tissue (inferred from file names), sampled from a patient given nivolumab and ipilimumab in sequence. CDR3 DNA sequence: TGTGCCTGGAAGGGGGACAGGCGAGGGACCCAGTACTTC. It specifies CAWKGDRRGTQYF. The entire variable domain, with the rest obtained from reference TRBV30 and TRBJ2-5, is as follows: SQTIHQWPATLVQPVGSPLSLECTVEGTSNPNLYWYRQAAGRGLQLLFYSVGIGQISSEVPQNLSASRPQDRQFILSSKKLLLSDSGFYLCAWKGDRRGTQYFGPGTRLLVL.